The rows below give T cell receptor beta chains drawn from one sample of a study of EBV T-cell therapy then PD-1 blockade in nasopharyngeal carcinoma. Repertoires were generated with immunoSEQ multiplex PCR, while TCRdb's copy carries only in-frame clones and drops some. The profile shows some 20,000 clones, nearly 85% of them singletons. No antigen has been assigned to these receptors. This sample comprised CD8+ T cells from blood, obtained at approximately day 60 from a patient whose treatment included autologous EBV-specific T cells and nivolumab. These receptors were collected from a man in his forties with nasopharyngeal carcinoma. Both conserved end residues are trimmed from each CDR3.

V,J,CDR3
TRBV24-1,TRBJ2-1,ATSDGHFYSYNEQF
TRBV30,TRBJ2-7,AWTEGPKYEQY
TRBV2,TRBJ1-1,ASSGWTGPSANTEAF
TRBV4-1,TRBJ1-2,ASSQEADRPLGYT
TRBV6-5,TRBJ1-1,ASSTPGQRTEAF
TRBV6-2/TRBV6-3,TRBJ1-5,ASSTSYSNQPQH
TRBV2,TRBJ1-2,ASTKGTFNYGYT
TRBV29-1,TRBJ2-1,SVELGSSYNEQF
TRBV12-3/TRBV12-4,TRBJ1-3,ASSFLHTIY
TRBV2,TRBJ1-1,ASTVDTEAF
TRBV27,TRBJ2-3,ASSFIAGGTDTQY
TRBV19,TRBJ2-7,ASSIARGSPYEQY
TRBV30,TRBJ2-6,AWSPRLFGANVLT
TRBV7-3,TRBJ2-3,ASSLITGSTDTQY
TRBV9,TRBJ2-1,ASSVGGTLGNEQF
TRBV4-3,TRBJ2-7,ASSRDSGPYEQY
TRBV19,TRBJ2-5,ASSIWARGGKETQY
TRBV7-6,TRBJ2-1,ASSSTGVVNEQF
TRBV6-5,TRBJ2-1,ASSLVGGPGDEQF
TRBV4-3,TRBJ1-2,ASSQDRGLGATRGYT
TRBV7-2,TRBJ1-2,ASSSWGENYGYT
TRBV29-1,TRBJ1-1,SAPNRGGNTEAF
TRBV12-5,TRBJ2-5,ASGSGGRETQY
TRBV28,TRBJ1-5,ASSFNRVPNQPQH
TRBV6-5,TRBJ2-7,ASTPYRGANEQY
TRBV7-3,TRBJ2-7,ASGWGSSGTYEQY
TRBV27,TRBJ1-6,ASSPPGQGNSPLH
TRBV4-1,TRBJ2-7,ASSQLQGRTYEQY
TRBV29-1,TRBJ1-5,SVGGGQPQH
TRBV2,TRBJ2-2,ASSEATGELF
TRBV7-9,TRBJ2-7,ASSLGGGGALFEQY
TRBV23-1,TRBJ2-3,ASSRTGQARIVVTQY
TRBV18,TRBJ2-3,ASSPKGLLTSTDTQY
TRBV27,TRBJ2-7,ASSNQGVYEQY
TRBV19,TRBJ1-6,ASSVEYDSSYNSPLH
TRBV28,TRBJ2-3,ASSLSPGDFTDTQY
TRBV7-9,TRBJ1-6,ASSLAAGGASSPLH
TRBV5-4,TRBJ2-7,ASTGQGGNEQY
TRBV29-1,TRBJ1-1,SVLRTEAF
TRBV27,TRBJ1-6,ASSFRSRGHLALH
TRBV6-5,TRBJ2-7,ASSYLNNYEQY
TRBV7-3,TRBJ1-6,ASSLSGGAPPSPLH
TRBV12-3/TRBV12-4,TRBJ1-1,ASSLEANTEAF
TRBV7-3,TRBJ2-7,ASSLFGGYEQY
TRBV27,TRBJ1-5,ASRGLSNQPQH
TRBV5-1,TRBJ1-1,ASSPSGGLRNTEAF
TRBV9,TRBJ2-5,ASSVGTEETQY
TRBV4-3,TRBJ2-3,ASSQVRGRADTQY
TRBV7-2,TRBJ2-7,ASSPRDIFSYEQY
TRBV7-9,TRBJ2-7,ASSHGGVDYEQY
TRBV2,TRBJ2-3,ASRARLEDTQY
TRBV6-4,TRBJ1-5,ASSPRQGGNQPQH
TRBV20-1,TRBJ2-1,SARGASEQF